This TCR beta chain was retrieved from a study of shared T cell receptors in the human thymus. Some clones are missing from TCRdb's copy, which holds only in-frame ones; the method was immunoSEQ multiplex PCR. The sample comprises over 350,000 clones, 95% of which are singletons, and approximately 0.02% rests with the top ten. This CDR3 has 18 residues. Trimming took off 2 bases at V and 0 bases at J, with 20 bases between the two ends. Germline-derived CDR1 and CDR2 are SGHRS and YFSETQ. The chain links TRBV5-1 to TRBJ1-2, with D perhaps matching TRBD1 (6 bases). This clonotype originated in a human donor. Sequencing used thymocytes. The CDR3 DNA is TGCGCCAGCAGCTTTAAGGGGGTCAAAGCCCTCTCTAACTATGGCTACACCTTC. It specifies CASSFKGVKALSNYGYTF.